This TCR beta chain was observed in a study of blood T cell repertoires in COVID-19. Study in general: The samples span acute and convalescent COVID-19 from the United States, Italy and Spain.

Original data processing: Amplification from reference gene primers served as the basis for estimated nucleated cell counts. Measured with immunoSEQ multiplex PCR; TCRdb has only the in-frame clones, and not every one. The V and J calls and clone size come from that table; D and trimming were worked out from the DNA. The sample has fewer than 250,000 clones; over 75% are singletons. Germline assignment: CDR1 WNHNN and CDR2 SYGVQD (reference sequence). This CDR3 has 15 residues. V lost 8 bases to trimming and J lost 2 bases, with 17 bases between them. Cohort assignment relied on participant-reported clinical history.

The source material was PBMCs or T cells enriched from blood (not recorded which). This sequence joins TRBV10-1 and TRBJ2-3; D perhaps matches TRBD2 (5 bases). The source is a man aged 25-45 years in a cohort exposed to, infected with or recovered from COVID-19 (not recorded which). As DNA, the CDR3 is TGCGCCAGCGACCCAGCGGTGGGGAACACAGATACGCAGTATTTT. Translation gives CASDPAVGNTDTQYF.